This T cell receptor beta chain was captured by sequencing in a study of blood T cells in healthy people across ages. Notes on the study in general: Diversity estimated from one million T cells was considered an underestimate. Roughly linear age-related decline in beta diversity appeared, significant by age 40.

Points on this clonotype: Its target is not known.

After removal of 5 bases from V and 5 bases from J, the junction contained 8 bases not matched to a gene. The CDR3 totals 15 residues. The V gene's germline CDR1 is WNHNN and CDR2 SYGVQD (reference sequence). Using a J-beta primer mix together with a sample-barcoded 5' primer, a second PCR was run for roughly 6 to 11 cycles. TCRdb used MiXCR to reprocess the 5' RACE reads, holding one entry per CDR3 protein. The repertoire has more than 650,000 distinct CDR3 sequences, 40% to 65% of them found once; the top ten carry approximately 40%. V gene TRBV10-1 combines with J gene TRBJ2-5, with 10 bases matching TRBD1. This receptor was identified in a man at least 80 years old in good health. Sequencing was carried out using blood. The CDR3 coding sequence is TGCGCCAGCAGTACCGGGACAGGGGCTGGGGAGACCCAGTACTTC. This translates into CASSTGTGAGETQYF.